A single T cell receptor (beta chain) is shown here with its context. The antigen remains undetermined. Exclusion applied to patients with autoimmune disease history or systemic immunosuppression. At cycle 4 day 1, cycle 7 day 1, and baseline, blood was sampled. The record originates from a study of OX40 agonist ivuxolimab in advanced cancers. At the level of the study: An anti-OX40 (CD134) antibody with agonistic activity, ivuxolimab, was administered to patients. Whole-study findings and limits: CD4+ and CD8+ T cells in blood underwent clonal expansion by week 6 at 0.1 to 3.0 mg/kg.

The data were produced by immunoSEQ multiplex PCR, yet TCRdb's version contains in-frame clones alone and is incomplete. The repertoire holds about 66,000 clones, with 80% to 85% as singletons. This CDR3 is 14 amino acids long. CDR1 and CDR2 from the germline V gene are SGHRS and YFSETQ. V lost 4 bases to trimming and J lost 6 bases, with 15 bases between them. The chain carries TRBV5-1 and TRBJ2-3; D tentatively fits TRBD1 or TRBD2 (5 bases each). This receptor was identified in an adult with an advanced solid tumor such as melanoma, head and neck, liver or kidney cancer. The sample consisted of CD4+ or CD8+ T cells sorted from blood, taken in a trial of the OX40 agonist ivuxolimab. The CDR3 DNA reads TGCGCCAGCAGCCCGGGGCAGGTGACCGATACGCAGTATTTT. Encoded protein: CASSPGQVTDTQYF.